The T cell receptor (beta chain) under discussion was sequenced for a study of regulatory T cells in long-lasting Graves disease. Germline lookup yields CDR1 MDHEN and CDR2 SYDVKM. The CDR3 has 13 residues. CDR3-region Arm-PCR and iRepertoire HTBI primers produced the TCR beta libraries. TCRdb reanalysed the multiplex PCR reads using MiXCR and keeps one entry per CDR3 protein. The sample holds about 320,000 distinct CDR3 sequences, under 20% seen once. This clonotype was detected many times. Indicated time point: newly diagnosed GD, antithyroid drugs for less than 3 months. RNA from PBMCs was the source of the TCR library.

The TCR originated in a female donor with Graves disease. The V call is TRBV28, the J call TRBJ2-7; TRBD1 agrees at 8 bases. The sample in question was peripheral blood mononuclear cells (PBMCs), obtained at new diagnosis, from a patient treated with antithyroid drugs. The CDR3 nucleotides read TGTGGATCCGGCCAGGGGGCCTCCTACGAGCAGTACTTC. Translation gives CGSGQGASYEQYF.